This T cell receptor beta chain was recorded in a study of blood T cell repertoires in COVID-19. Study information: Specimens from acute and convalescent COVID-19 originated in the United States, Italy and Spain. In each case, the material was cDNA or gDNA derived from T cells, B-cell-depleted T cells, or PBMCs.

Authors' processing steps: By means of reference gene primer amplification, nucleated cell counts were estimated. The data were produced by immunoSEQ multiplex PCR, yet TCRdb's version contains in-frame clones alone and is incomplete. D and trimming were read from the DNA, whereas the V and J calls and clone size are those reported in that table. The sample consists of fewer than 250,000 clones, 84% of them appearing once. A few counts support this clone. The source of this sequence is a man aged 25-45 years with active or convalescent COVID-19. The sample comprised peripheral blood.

CDR3: CASSLAGAFQETQYF. As DNA, the CDR3 is TGTGCCAGCAGCTTAGCGGGGGCTTTCCAAGAGACCCAGTACTTC. J is TRBJ2-5 and V is TRBV7-2, with D possibly being TRBD1 (6 bases). The CDR3 totals 15 residues. Trimming stripped 0 bases from V and 1 base from J, with 9 bases between. Germline-derived CDR1 and CDR2 are SGHTA and FQGNSA.